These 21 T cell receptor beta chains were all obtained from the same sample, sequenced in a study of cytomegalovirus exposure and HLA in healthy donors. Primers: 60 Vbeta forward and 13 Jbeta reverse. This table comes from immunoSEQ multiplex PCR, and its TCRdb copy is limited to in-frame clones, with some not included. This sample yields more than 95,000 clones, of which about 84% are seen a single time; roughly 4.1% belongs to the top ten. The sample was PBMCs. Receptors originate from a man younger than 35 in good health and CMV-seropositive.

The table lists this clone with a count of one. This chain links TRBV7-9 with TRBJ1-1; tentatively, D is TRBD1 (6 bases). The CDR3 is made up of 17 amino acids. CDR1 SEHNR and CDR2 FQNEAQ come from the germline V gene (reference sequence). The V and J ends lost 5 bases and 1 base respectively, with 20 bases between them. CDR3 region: CASSPNTYDRRNTEAFF. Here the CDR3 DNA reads TGTGCCAGCAGCCCGAATACTTACGACAGGCGGAACACTGAAGCTTTCTTT.

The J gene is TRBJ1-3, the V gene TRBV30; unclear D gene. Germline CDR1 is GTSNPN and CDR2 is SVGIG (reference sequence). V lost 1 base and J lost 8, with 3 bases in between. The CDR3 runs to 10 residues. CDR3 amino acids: CAWSADTIYF. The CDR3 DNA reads TGTGCCTGGAGTGCCGACACCATATATTTT.

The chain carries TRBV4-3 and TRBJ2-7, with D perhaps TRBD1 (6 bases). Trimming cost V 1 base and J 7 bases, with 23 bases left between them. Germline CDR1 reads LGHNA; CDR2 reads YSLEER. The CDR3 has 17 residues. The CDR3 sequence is CASSQGCQGPSRGEQYF. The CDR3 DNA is TGCGCCAGCAGCCAAGGCTGCCAGGGGCCTTCAAGGGGGGAGCAGTACTTC.

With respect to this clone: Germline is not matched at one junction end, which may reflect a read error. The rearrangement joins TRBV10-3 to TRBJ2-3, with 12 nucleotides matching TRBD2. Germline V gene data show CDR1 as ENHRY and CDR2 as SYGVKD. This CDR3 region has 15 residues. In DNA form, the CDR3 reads TGTGCCAGCAGTGAAACTAGCGGGGGGACAGATACGCAGTATTTT. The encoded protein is CASSETSGGTDTQYF.

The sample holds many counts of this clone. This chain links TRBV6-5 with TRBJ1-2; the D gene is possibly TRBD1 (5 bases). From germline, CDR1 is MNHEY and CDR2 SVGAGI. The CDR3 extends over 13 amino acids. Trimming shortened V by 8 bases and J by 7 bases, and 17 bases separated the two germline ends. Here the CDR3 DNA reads TGTGCCAGCTCGTCTAATGCGGGGGTTGGCTACACCTTC. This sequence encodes CASSSNAGVGYTF.

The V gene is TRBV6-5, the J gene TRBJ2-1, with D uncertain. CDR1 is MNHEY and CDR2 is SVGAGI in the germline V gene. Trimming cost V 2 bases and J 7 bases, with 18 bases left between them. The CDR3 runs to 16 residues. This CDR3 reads CASSYGGRRPLNEQFF. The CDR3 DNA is TGTGCCAGCAGTTACGGCGGCCGAAGGCCCCTAAATGAGCAGTTCTTC.

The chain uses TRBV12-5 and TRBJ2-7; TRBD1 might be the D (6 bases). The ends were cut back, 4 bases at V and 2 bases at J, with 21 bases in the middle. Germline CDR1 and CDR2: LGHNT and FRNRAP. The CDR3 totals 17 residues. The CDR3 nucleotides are TGTGCTAGTGGTTCCCACTATACGACCGACAGGCCCTACGAGCAGTACTTC. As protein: CASGSHYTTDRPYEQYF.

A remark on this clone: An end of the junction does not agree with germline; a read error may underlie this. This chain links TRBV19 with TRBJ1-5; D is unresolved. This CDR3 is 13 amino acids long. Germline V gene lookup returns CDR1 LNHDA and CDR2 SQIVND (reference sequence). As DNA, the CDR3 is TGTGCCAGTGATTTGGCAGGCAACCAGCCCCAGCATTTT. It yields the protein CASDLAGNQPQHF.

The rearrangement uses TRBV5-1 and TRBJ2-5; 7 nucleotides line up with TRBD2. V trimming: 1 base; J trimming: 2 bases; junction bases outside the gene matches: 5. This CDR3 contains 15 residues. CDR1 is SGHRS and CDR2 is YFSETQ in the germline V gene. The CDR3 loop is CASSLHQRGQETQYF. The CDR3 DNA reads TGCGCCAGCAGCTTGCATCAGCGGGGACAAGAGACCCAGTACTTC. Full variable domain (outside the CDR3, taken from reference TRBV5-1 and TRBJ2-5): KAGVTQTPRYLIKTRGQQVTLSCSPISGHRSVSWYQQTPGQGLQFLFEYFSETQRNKGNFPGRFSGRQFSNSRSEMNVSTLELGDSALYLCASSLHQRGQETQYFGPGTRLLVL.

CDR3 in amino acids: CASSAITGLGWNEQFF. CDR3 DNA: TGTGCCAGCAGCGCTATTACAGGGCTCGGTTGGAATGAGCAGTTCTTC. The chain links TRBV7-9 to TRBJ2-1; tentatively, D is TRBD1 (6 bases). V dropped 5 bases and J dropped 7 bases, with 21 bases sitting between them. This CDR3 is built from 16 residues. Germline V lookup: CDR1 SEHNR, CDR2 FQNEAQ (reference sequence).

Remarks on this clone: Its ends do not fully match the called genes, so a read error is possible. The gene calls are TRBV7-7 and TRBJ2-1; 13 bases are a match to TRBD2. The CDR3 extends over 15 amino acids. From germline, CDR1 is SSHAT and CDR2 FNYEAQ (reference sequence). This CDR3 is CASSPVGLAGAEQFF. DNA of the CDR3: TGTGCTAGCAGCCCGGTCGGACTAGCGGGAGCTGAGCAGTTCTTC. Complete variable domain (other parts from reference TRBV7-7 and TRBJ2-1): GAGVSQSPRYKVTKRGQDVTLRCDPISSHATLYWYQQALGQGPEFLTYFNYEAQPDKSGLPSDRFSAERPEGSISTLTIQRTEQRDSAMYRCASSPVGLAGAEQFFGPGTRLTVL.

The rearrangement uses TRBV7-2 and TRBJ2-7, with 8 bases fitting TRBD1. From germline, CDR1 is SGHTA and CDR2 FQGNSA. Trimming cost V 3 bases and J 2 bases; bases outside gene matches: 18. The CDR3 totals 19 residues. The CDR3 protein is CASSFALFPVRTGTYEQYF. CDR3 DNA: TGTGCCAGCAGCTTTGCGCTCTTCCCCGTTAGGACAGGGACCTACGAGCAGTACTTC. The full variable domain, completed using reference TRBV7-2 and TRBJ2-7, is GAGVSQSPSNKVTEKGKDVELRCDPISGHTALYWYRQSLGQGLEFLIYFQGNSAPDKSGLPSDRFSAERTGGSVSTLTIQRTQQEDSAVYLCASSFALFPVRTGTYEQYFGPGTRLTVT.

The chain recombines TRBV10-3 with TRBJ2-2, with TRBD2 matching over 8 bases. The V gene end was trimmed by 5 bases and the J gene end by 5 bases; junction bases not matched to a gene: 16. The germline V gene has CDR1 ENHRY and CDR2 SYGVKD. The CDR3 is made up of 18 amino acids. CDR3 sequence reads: CAISQETAGTRGTGELFF. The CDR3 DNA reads TGTGCCATCAGTCAAGAGACAGCCGGGACTAGGGGAACCGGGGAGCTGTTTTTT.

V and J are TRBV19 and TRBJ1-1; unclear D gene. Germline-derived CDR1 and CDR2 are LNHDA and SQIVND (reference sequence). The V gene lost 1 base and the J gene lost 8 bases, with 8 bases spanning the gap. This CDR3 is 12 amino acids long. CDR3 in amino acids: CASSIGTKEAFF. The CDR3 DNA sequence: TGTGCCAGTAGTATAGGGACTAAAGAAGCTTTCTTT.

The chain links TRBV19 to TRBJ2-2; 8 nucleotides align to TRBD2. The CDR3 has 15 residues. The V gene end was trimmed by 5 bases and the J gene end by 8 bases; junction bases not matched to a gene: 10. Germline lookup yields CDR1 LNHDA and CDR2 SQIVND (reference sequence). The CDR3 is CASSLQREIAGELFF. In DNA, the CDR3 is TGTGCCAGTAGTTTACAGCGGGAGATCGCTGGGGAGCTGTTTTTT.

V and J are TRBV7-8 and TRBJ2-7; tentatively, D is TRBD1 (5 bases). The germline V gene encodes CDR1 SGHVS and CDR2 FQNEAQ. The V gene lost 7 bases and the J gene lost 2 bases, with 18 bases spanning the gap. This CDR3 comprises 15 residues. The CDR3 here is CASTQAATEPYEQYF. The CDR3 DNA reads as TGTGCCAGCACCCAGGCCGCGACAGAACCCTACGAGCAGTACTTC.

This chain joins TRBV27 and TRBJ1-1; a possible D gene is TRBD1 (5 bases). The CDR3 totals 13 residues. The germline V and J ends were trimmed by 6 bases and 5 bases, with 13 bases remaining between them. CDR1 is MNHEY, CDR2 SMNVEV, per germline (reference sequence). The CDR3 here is CASRAQGGTEAFF. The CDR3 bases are TGTGCCAGCAGGGCGCAGGGAGGAACTGAAGCTTTCTTT.

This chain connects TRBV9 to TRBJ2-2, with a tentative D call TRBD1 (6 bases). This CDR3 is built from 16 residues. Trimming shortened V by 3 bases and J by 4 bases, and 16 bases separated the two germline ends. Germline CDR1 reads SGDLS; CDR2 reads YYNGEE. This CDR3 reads CASSGPQGDRTGELFF. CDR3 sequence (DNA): TGTGCCAGCAGCGGACCACAGGGCGACCGCACCGGGGAGCTGTTTTTT.

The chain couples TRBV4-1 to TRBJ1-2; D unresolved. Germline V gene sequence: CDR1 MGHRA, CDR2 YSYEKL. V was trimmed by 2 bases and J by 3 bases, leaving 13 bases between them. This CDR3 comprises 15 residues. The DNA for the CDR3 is TGCGCCAGCAGCCAAATGCAAGGTGAGGACTATGGCTACACCTTC. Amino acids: CASSQMQGEDYGYTF.

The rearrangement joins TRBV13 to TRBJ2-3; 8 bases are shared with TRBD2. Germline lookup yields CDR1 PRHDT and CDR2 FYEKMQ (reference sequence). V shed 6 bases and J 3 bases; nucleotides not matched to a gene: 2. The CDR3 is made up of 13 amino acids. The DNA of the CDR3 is TGTGCCAGCAGAATAGCGGGGACAGATACGCAGTATTTT. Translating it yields CASRIAGTDTQYF.

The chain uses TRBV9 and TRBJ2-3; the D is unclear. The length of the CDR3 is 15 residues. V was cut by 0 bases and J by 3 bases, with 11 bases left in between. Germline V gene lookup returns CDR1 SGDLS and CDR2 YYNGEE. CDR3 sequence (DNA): TGTGCCAGCAGCGTAGAGATGGTCGGGACAGATACGCAGTATTTT. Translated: CASSVEMVGTDTQYF.